The clone carrying this TCR beta chain has only one observation. The antigen is undetermined. This record comes from a study of OX40 agonist ivuxolimab in advanced cancers. Study-level background: The study enrolled dose-escalation patients with hepatocellular carcinoma, melanoma, renal cell or head and neck cancer. Therapy given before enrollment (anti-PD-1, anti-PD-L1 or anti-CTLA-4) was allowed, and 30% to 50% had some.

The length of the CDR3 is 15 residues. Germline CDR1 is SGDLS and CDR2 is YYNGEE. Study-level results: At doses 0.1 to 3.0 mg/kg, CD4+ and CD8+ clones expanded.

The repertoire was sequenced with immunoSEQ multiplex PCR; TCRdb's copy has only in-frame clones and lacks some. The sample shows over 40,000 clones, 70% to 90% of them seen only once. The chain uses TRBV9 and TRBJ2-5, with no clear D. The DNA end is more similar to TRBJ2-7, so the J call may be wrong. The clonotype was recovered from an adult with an advanced solid tumor such as melanoma, head and neck, liver or kidney cancer. The material sequenced was CD4+ or CD8+ T cells sorted from blood, taken in a trial of the OX40 agonist ivuxolimab. The CDR3 region has the DNA TGTGCCAGCAGCGTAGAGGGCCTAGGCTCCTACGAGCAGTACTTC. Translated, it gives CASSVEGLGSYEQYF.